This is a list of T cell receptor beta chains from one sample in a study of spatial heterogeneity in lung cancer. TCRdb independently ran MiXCR on the 5' RACE reads; one entry per CDR3 protein. Of about 11,000 distinct CDR3 sequences listed, approximately 12% are singletons. The sample in question was lung tumor tissue, obtained at surgery. Receptors were obtained from a male donor with early-stage non-small cell lung cancer. The CDR3 runs from the conserved cysteine through the conserved F or W. The order of the fields is D gene, V gene, clone size, J gene, CDR3 DNA, CDR3 protein. The D gene is left open where the match is weak. For some rows the clone size is stated as once, few or many, or as a class when expanded; others skip it.

d_gene: TRBD1
v_gene: TRBV29-1
abundance: NA
j_gene: TRBJ1-6
CDR3nt: TGCAGCGTCGCAACAGGGGAAGATTCACCCCTCCACTTT
CDR3aa: CSVATGEDSPLHF

d_gene: NA
v_gene: TRBV20-1
abundance: NA
j_gene: TRBJ2-3
CDR3nt: TGCAGTGCTACAATTTTAGATACGCAGTATTTT
CDR3aa: CSATILDTQYF

d_gene: NA
v_gene: TRBV6-1
abundance: NA
j_gene: TRBJ2-7
CDR3nt: TGTGCCAGCAGTGAACAAGGCAGGTGGGCCTACGAGCAGTACTTC
CDR3aa: CASSEQGRWAYEQYF

d_gene: NA
v_gene: TRBV2
abundance: medium-sized
j_gene: TRBJ1-4
CDR3nt: TGTGCCAGCCAACGTTCCGGGGAAATAAGGGAAAAACTGTTTTTT
CDR3aa: CASQRSGEIREKLFF

d_gene: TRBD1
v_gene: TRBV19
abundance: NA
j_gene: TRBJ1-5
CDR3nt: TGTGCCAGTAGGACGACAGGGCTACGGCAGCCCCAGCATTTT
CDR3aa: CASRTTGLRQPQHF

d_gene: NA
v_gene: TRBV4-2
abundance: few
j_gene: TRBJ1-2
CDR3nt: TGTGCCAGCAGCCAAGATGCGGGGGATAGAGGCTACACCTTC
CDR3aa: CASSQDAGDRGYTF

d_gene: NA
v_gene: TRBV7-9
abundance: NA
j_gene: TRBJ1-5
CDR3nt: TGTGCCAGCAGCTTAGCGTCCTACGATCAGCCCCAGCATTTT
CDR3aa: CASSLASYDQPQHF

d_gene: NA
v_gene: TRBV29-1
abundance: many
j_gene: TRBJ2-3
CDR3nt: TGCAGCGTTGTCGGGATCTCAGATACGCAGTATTTT
CDR3aa: CSVVGISDTQYF

d_gene: NA
v_gene: TRBV7-7
abundance: NA
j_gene: TRBJ2-6
CDR3nt: TGTGCTAGCAGCTGCCGGGACTGGATCTCTGGGGCCAACGTCCTGACTTTC
CDR3aa: CASSCRDWISGANVLTF

d_gene: TRBD2
v_gene: TRBV9
abundance: many
j_gene: TRBJ2-1
CDR3nt: TGTGCCAGCAGCGTAGCTACTAGCGGGTACTACAATGAGCAGTTCTTC
CDR3aa: CASSVATSGYYNEQFF

d_gene: TRBD1
v_gene: TRBV5-1
abundance: many
j_gene: TRBJ1-2
CDR3nt: TGCGCCAGCTCGGGACAGGGATGGAATGGCTACACCTTC
CDR3aa: CASSGQGWNGYTF

d_gene: NA
v_gene: TRBV5-1
abundance: many
j_gene: TRBJ2-5
CDR3nt: TGCGCCAGCAGCTTGGCCAGGTCAGGGATTGAGACCCAGTACTTC
CDR3aa: CASSLARSGIETQYF

d_gene: TRBD1
v_gene: TRBV18
abundance: NA
j_gene: TRBJ2-3
CDR3nt: TGTGCCAGCTCACAGGGACAGCGTAGCACAGATACGCAGTATTTT
CDR3aa: CASSQGQRSTDTQYF

d_gene: NA
v_gene: TRBV27
abundance: NA
j_gene: TRBJ1-2
CDR3nt: TGTGCCAGCAGTCCGCGGAGGAACTCTAATGGCTACACCTTC
CDR3aa: CASSPRRNSNGYTF

d_gene: TRBD1
v_gene: TRBV28
abundance: NA
j_gene: TRBJ2-7
CDR3nt: TGTGCCAGCAGTCCGCCCGGGACAGTTCACTACGAGCAGTACTTC
CDR3aa: CASSPPGTVHYEQYF

d_gene: NA
v_gene: TRBV4-3
abundance: many
j_gene: TRBJ2-2
CDR3nt: TGCGCCAGCAGACTCTCTACAACGAACACCGGGGAGCTGTTTTTT
CDR3aa: CASRLSTTNTGELFF

d_gene: NA
v_gene: TRBV20-1
abundance: NA
j_gene: TRBJ2-7
CDR3nt: TGCAGTGCTTTTGAATTTTCGGGACCCTTTAGCTCCTACGAGCAGTACTTC
CDR3aa: CSAFEFSGPFSSYEQYF

d_gene: TRBD1
v_gene: TRBV6-5
abundance: NA
j_gene: TRBJ1-2
CDR3nt: TGTGCCAGCAGAAGACAGGGGGGAGGCTATGGCTACACCTTC
CDR3aa: CASRRQGGGYGYTF

d_gene: TRBD1
v_gene: TRBV28
abundance: few
j_gene: TRBJ1-4
CDR3nt: TGTGCCAGCAGCGGTCCGGGACAGGGGGATGAAAAACTGTTTTTT
CDR3aa: CASSGPGQGDEKLFF

d_gene: TRBD2
v_gene: TRBV20-1
abundance: NA
j_gene: TRBJ2-1
CDR3nt: TGCAGTGCTAGAACCCCTAGCGGGGGGCTTTACAATGAGCAGTTCTTC
CDR3aa: CSARTPSGGLYNEQFF

d_gene: NA
v_gene: TRBV5-4
abundance: few
j_gene: TRBJ2-7
CDR3nt: TGTGCCAGCAGCTTGGGGCCCGGGATTGGCTCCTACGAGCAGTACTTC
CDR3aa: CASSLGPGIGSYEQYF

d_gene: NA
v_gene: TRBV7-2
abundance: NA
j_gene: TRBJ2-5
CDR3nt: TGTGCCAGCAGCTTAATCCTGGGAGGAACCCAGTACTTC
CDR3aa: CASSLILGGTQYF

d_gene: NA
v_gene: TRBV5-1
abundance: many
j_gene: TRBJ1-3
CDR3nt: TGCGCCAGCAGCTTGGGCTCTGGAAACACCATATATTTT
CDR3aa: CASSLGSGNTIYF

d_gene: NA
v_gene: TRBV7-6
abundance: few
j_gene: TRBJ2-3
CDR3nt: TGTGCCAGCAGCTTAGCTCGGACAAGGGCAGATACGCAGTATTTT
CDR3aa: CASSLARTRADTQYF

d_gene: TRBD1
v_gene: TRBV11-2
abundance: NA
j_gene: TRBJ1-5
CDR3nt: TGTGCCAGCAGCCGGACAGGCTACAATCAGCCCCAGCATTTT
CDR3aa: CASSRTGYNQPQHF

d_gene: NA
v_gene: TRBV20-1
abundance: medium-sized
j_gene: TRBJ1-4
CDR3nt: TGCAGTGCTAGCCCAGGCCCTAATGAAAAACTGTTTTTT
CDR3aa: CSASPGPNEKLFF

d_gene: TRBD1
v_gene: TRBV11-2
abundance: many
j_gene: TRBJ1-6
CDR3nt: TGTGCCAGCAGCCCCTCTCGGACAGGAGTAAATTCACCCCTCCACTTT
CDR3aa: CASSPSRTGVNSPLHF

d_gene: NA
v_gene: TRBV20-1
abundance: many
j_gene: TRBJ1-6
CDR3nt: TGCAGTGCTAGAGAGGGACGCCTGAGCTCCTATAATTCACCCCTCCACTTT
CDR3aa: CSAREGRLSSYNSPLHF

d_gene: NA
v_gene: TRBV10-1
abundance: NA
j_gene: TRBJ2-6
CDR3nt: TGCGAAGGCTCTGGGGCCAACGTCCTGACTTTC
CDR3aa: CEGSGANVLTF

d_gene: NA
v_gene: TRBV27
abundance: few
j_gene: TRBJ1-2
CDR3nt: TGTGCCAGCAGTTACGGTAGGGGAGAACGGTTCTATGGCTACACCTTC
CDR3aa: CASSYGRGERFYGYTF

d_gene: TRBD2
v_gene: TRBV15
abundance: many
j_gene: TRBJ2-3
CDR3nt: TGTGCCACCAGCAGAGTGAGGCTAGCGGGGGGGCCCGATACGCAGTATTTT
CDR3aa: CATSRVRLAGGPDTQYF

d_gene: TRBD1
v_gene: TRBV29-1
abundance: many
j_gene: TRBJ1-2
CDR3nt: TGCAGCGTTGTCCAGGGACAGGGTCAAGGCTACACCTTC
CDR3aa: CSVVQGQGQGYTF

d_gene: NA
v_gene: TRBV28
abundance: few
j_gene: TRBJ1-1
CDR3nt: TGTGCCAGCAGTTCGTGGAACACTGAAGCTTTCTTT
CDR3aa: CASSSWNTEAFF

d_gene: NA
v_gene: TRBV4-1
abundance: NA
j_gene: TRBJ1-1
CDR3nt: TGCGCCAGCAGCCAAGATTTCAGGGTAAACACTGAAGCTTTCTTT
CDR3aa: CASSQDFRVNTEAFF

d_gene: NA
v_gene: TRBV7-9
abundance: few
j_gene: TRBJ2-7
CDR3nt: TGTGCCAGCAGCTTAATGGACGGAGGAAACGAGCAGTACTTC
CDR3aa: CASSLMDGGNEQYF

d_gene: NA
v_gene: TRBV5-1
abundance: NA
j_gene: TRBJ2-2
CDR3nt: TGCGCCAGCAGCTTTAGGAGCAGCGGCACCGGGGAGCTGTTTTTT
CDR3aa: CASSFRSSGTGELFF

d_gene: TRBD2
v_gene: TRBV28
abundance: NA
j_gene: TRBJ2-5
CDR3nt: TGTGCCAGCAGTTTTCTAGCGGGGGAAAGGCAAGAGACCCAGTACTTC
CDR3aa: CASSFLAGERQETQYF

d_gene: NA
v_gene: TRBV4-1
abundance: NA
j_gene: TRBJ1-5
CDR3nt: TGCGCCAGCAGCCAAGTAGCGGGGAGCAATCAGCCCCAGCATTTT
CDR3aa: CASSQVAGSNQPQHF

d_gene: NA
v_gene: TRBV6-6
abundance: few
j_gene: TRBJ2-7
CDR3nt: TGTGCCAGCAGTCCTAGCTCCTACGAGCAGTACTTC
CDR3aa: CASSPSSYEQYF

d_gene: NA
v_gene: TRBV7-2
abundance: NA
j_gene: TRBJ2-6
CDR3nt: TGTGCCAGCAGCTCCTTGGCCTTCAACGTCCTGACTTTC
CDR3aa: CASSSLAFNVLTF

d_gene: NA
v_gene: TRBV9
abundance: NA
j_gene: TRBJ1-3
CDR3nt: TGTGCCAGCAGCGTAGACCTGTACGGAAACACCATATATTTT
CDR3aa: CASSVDLYGNTIYF

d_gene: TRBD1
v_gene: TRBV20-1
abundance: many
j_gene: TRBJ1-6
CDR3nt: TGCAGTGCTAGAGTAGTCGGACAGGGGGCGGAATCACCCCTCCACTTT
CDR3aa: CSARVVGQGAESPLHF

d_gene: TRBD1
v_gene: TRBV12-5
abundance: many
j_gene: TRBJ1-2
CDR3nt: TGTGCTAGTGGTTTGACCGTCATCCGGGACAGCATAGGGAAGGATGGCTACACCTTC
CDR3aa: CASGLTVIRDSIGKDGYTF

d_gene: NA
v_gene: TRBV2
abundance: few
j_gene: TRBJ1-5
CDR3nt: TGTGCCAGCGGCGTCCTCAGGGGTGAGGGCAATCAGCCCCAGCATTTT
CDR3aa: CASGVLRGEGNQPQHF

d_gene: TRBD1
v_gene: TRBV6-5
abundance: few
j_gene: TRBJ2-3
CDR3nt: TGTGCCAGCAGCGTCTTAGGGGGCGCCCAGTATTTT
CDR3aa: CASSVLGGAQYF

d_gene: TRBD1
v_gene: TRBV24-1
abundance: many
j_gene: TRBJ2-2
CDR3nt: TGTGCCACCAGTGATTGGACAGGGAGAGGAACCGGGGAGCTGTTTTTT
CDR3aa: CATSDWTGRGTGELFF

d_gene: TRBD2
v_gene: TRBV5-1
abundance: NA
j_gene: TRBJ2-1
CDR3nt: TGCGCCAGCAGCTCTAGCGGGGCCTCCAATGAGCAGTTCTTC
CDR3aa: CASSSSGASNEQFF

d_gene: NA
v_gene: TRBV12-3/TRBV12-4
abundance: few
j_gene: TRBJ1-2
CDR3nt: TGTGCCAGCAGTCGGTCCCAGAACTATGGCTACACCTTC
CDR3aa: CASSRSQNYGYTF

d_gene: NA
v_gene: TRBV4-3
abundance: few
j_gene: TRBJ1-4
CDR3nt: TGCGCCAGCAGCCAAGATCAGTTGAAGGGATCGAACGAAAAACTGTTTTTT
CDR3aa: CASSQDQLKGSNEKLFF

d_gene: TRBD1
v_gene: TRBV5-1
abundance: many
j_gene: TRBJ1-2
CDR3nt: TGCGCCAGCAGCTTACCGGGACAGATCTATGGCTACACCTTC
CDR3aa: CASSLPGQIYGYTF

d_gene: NA
v_gene: TRBV7-8
abundance: NA
j_gene: TRBJ1-1
CDR3nt: TGTGCCAGCAGCTTAGCTGGAGGATACACTGAAGCTTTCTTT
CDR3aa: CASSLAGGYTEAFF

d_gene: NA
v_gene: TRBV6-5
abundance: few
j_gene: TRBJ2-1
CDR3nt: TGTGCCAGCAGAGACGGGGGGCGACAACAGTTCTTC
CDR3aa: CASRDGGRQQFF

d_gene: NA
v_gene: TRBV21-1
abundance: many
j_gene: TRBJ2-1
CDR3nt: NA
CDR3aa: CASSNDLKIWGQGNRVLADNEQFF